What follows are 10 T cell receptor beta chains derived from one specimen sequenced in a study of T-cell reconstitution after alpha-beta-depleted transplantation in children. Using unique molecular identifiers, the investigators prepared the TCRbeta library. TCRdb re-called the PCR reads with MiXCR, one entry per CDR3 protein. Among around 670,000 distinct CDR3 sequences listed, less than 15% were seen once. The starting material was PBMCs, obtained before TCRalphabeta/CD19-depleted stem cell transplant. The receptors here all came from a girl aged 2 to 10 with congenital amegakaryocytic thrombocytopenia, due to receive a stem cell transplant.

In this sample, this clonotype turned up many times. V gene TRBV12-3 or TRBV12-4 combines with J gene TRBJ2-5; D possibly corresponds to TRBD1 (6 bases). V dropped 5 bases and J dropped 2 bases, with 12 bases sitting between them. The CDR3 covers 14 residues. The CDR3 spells CASSPDRLQETQYF. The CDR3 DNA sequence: TGTGCCAGCAGTCCCGACAGGTTACAAGAGACCCAGTACTTC.

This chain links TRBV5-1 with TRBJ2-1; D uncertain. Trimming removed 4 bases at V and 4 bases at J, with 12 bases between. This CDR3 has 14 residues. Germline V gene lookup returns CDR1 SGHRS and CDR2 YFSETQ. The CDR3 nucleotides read TGCGCCAGCAGCCCACTCAAGAATTACAATGAGCAGTTCTTC. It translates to CASSPLKNYNEQFF.

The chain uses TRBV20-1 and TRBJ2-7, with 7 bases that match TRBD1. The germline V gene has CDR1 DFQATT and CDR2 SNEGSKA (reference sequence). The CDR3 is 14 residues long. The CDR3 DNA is TGCAGCTTCCAGGGACAGAAAGCTTCGGACGAGCAGTACTTC. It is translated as CSFQGQKASDEQYF.

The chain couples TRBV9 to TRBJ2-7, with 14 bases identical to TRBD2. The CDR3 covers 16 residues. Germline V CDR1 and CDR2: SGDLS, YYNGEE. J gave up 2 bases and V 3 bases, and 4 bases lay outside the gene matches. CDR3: CASSDGLAGGAYEQYF. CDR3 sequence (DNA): TGTGCCAGCAGCGACGGACTAGCGGGAGGTGCCTACGAGCAGTACTTC. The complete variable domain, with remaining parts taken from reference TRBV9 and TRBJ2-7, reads DSGVTQTPKHLITATGQRVTLRCSPRSGDLSVYWYQQSLDQGLQFLIQYYNGEERAKGNILERFSAQQFPDLHSELNLSSLELGDSALYFCASSDGLAGGAYEQYFGPGTRLTVT.

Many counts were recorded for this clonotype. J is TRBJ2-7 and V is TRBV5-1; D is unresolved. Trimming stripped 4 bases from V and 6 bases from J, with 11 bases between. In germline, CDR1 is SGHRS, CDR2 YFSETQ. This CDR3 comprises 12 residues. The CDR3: CASSIQDTEQYF. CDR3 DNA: TGCGCCAGCAGCATTCAGGATACCGAGCAGTACTTC.

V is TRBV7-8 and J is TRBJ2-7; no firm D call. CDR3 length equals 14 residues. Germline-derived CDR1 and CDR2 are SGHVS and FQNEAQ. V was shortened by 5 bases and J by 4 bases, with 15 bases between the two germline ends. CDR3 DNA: TGTGCCAGCAGCACACCCCTAAACCCTTACGAGCAGTACTTC. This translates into CASSTPLNPYEQYF.

CDR3 DNA: TGCAGTGCCGAAGGGACAGAAACCTACGAGCAGTACTTC. Translated, it gives CSAEGTETYEQYF. The chain carries TRBV20-1 and TRBJ2-7; 7 bases agree with TRBD1. Trimming removed 6 bases from V and 2 bases from J; junction bases left unmatched: 7. In germline, CDR1 is DFQATT, CDR2 SNEGSKA (reference sequence). This CDR3 comprises 13 residues.

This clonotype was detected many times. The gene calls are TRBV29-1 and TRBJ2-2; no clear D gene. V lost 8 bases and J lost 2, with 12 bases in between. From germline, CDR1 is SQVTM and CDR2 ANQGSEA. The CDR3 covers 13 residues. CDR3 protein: CSLEDANTGELFF. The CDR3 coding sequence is TGCAGCCTGGAAGATGCAAACACCGGGGAGCTGTTTTTT.

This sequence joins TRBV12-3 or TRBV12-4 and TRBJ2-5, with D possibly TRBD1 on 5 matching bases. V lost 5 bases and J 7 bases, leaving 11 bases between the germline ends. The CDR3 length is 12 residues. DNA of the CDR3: TGTGCCAGCAGTGGGGCATCTGGGACCCAGTACTTC. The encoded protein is CASSGASGTQYF.

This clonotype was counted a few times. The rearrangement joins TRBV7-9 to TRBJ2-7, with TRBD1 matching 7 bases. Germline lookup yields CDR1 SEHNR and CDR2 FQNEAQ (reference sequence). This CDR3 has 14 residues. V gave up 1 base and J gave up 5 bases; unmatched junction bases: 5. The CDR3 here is CASSLGQGRDEQYF. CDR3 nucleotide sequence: TGTGCCAGCAGCTTAGGACAGGGAAGAGACGAGCAGTACTTC.